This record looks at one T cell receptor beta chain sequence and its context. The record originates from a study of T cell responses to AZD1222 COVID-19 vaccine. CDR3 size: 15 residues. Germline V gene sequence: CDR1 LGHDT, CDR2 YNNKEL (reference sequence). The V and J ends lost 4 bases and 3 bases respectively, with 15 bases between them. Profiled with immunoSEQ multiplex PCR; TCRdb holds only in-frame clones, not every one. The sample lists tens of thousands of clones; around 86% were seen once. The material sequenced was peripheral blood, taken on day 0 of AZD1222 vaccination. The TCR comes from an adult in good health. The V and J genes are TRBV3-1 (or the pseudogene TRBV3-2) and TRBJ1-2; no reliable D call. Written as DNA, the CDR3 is TGTGCCAGCAGCCCGTCGTTTTCGGAGTACTATGGCTACACCTTC. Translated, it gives CASSPSFSEYYGYTF.